This record looks at one T cell receptor beta chain sequence and its context. Germline V gene sequence: CDR1 MGHRA, CDR2 YSYEKL. With 4 bases clipped from V and 3 bases from J, the junction kept 4 bases outside the gene matches. CDR3 length: 15 amino acids. The data belong to a study of blood T cell repertoires in COVID-19. Looking at the study overall: There were acute and convalescent COVID-19 samples, and they came from the United States, Italy and Spain.

The table came from immunoSEQ multiplex PCR; TCRdb's copy has only in-frame clones and leaves some out. Here the sample spans about 260,000 clones, about 90% being singletons. Recruited during active infection, patients (from Seattle) were subsequently followed longitudinally. The sequence was obtained from a woman between 65 and 79 years old with COVID-19, enrolled during active disease. The gene calls are TRBV4-1 and TRBJ2-1, with 9 bases aligning to TRBD2. The specimen sequenced was peripheral blood. The CDR3 bases are TGCGCCAGCAGCCTGGGACTAGCAGACTACAATGAGCAGTTCTTC. Its translation is CASSLGLADYNEQFF.